The 31 T cell receptor beta chains listed next were all sequenced from one sample in a study of T cell responses to AZD1222 COVID-19 vaccine. Sequenced by immunoSEQ multiplex PCR; TCRdb stores in-frame clones only, minus some. The table includes nearly 55,000 clones, approximately 88% detected once. The sample consisted of peripheral blood, taken 28 days after the second AZD1222 dose. The receptors were sampled from an adult who received the AZD1222 COVID-19 vaccine.

This chain links TRBV30 with TRBJ2-5; D is unclear. The V and J ends lost 0 bases and 2 bases respectively, with 16 bases between them. Per germline, CDR1 GTSNPN and CDR2 SVGIG (reference sequence). The CDR3 contains 16 residues. The CDR3 spells CAWSVGSSWGQETQYF. DNA for the CDR3: TGTGCCTGGAGTGTCGGATCGAGTTGGGGTCAAGAGACCCAGTACTTC. The full variable domain, its missing parts supplied by reference TRBV30 and TRBJ2-5, is SQTIHQWPATLVQPVGSPLSLECTVEGTSNPNLYWYRQAAGRGLQLLFYSVGIGQISSEVPQNLSASRPQDRQFILSSKKLLLSDSGFYLCAWSVGSSWGQETQYFGPGTRLLVL.

The genes are TRBV19 and TRBJ1-5; D is uncertain. V lost 0 bases, J lost 0 bases, and 6 bases lay in between. The germline V gene encodes CDR1 LNHDA and CDR2 SQIVND (reference sequence). The CDR3 consists of 15 residues. The CDR3 spells CASSIEGFSNQPQHF. In DNA form, the CDR3 reads TGTGCCAGTAGTATAGAGGGATTTAGCAATCAGCCCCAGCATTTT.

This chain joins TRBV7-2 and TRBJ1-5; D perhaps matches TRBD1 (5 bases). The CDR3 totals 12 residues. V was clipped by 5 bases and J by 5 bases, with 7 bases between them. Germline values: CDR1 SGHTA, CDR2 FQGNSA. CDR3 DNA: TGTGCCAGCAGCAAGGGGCATCAGCCCCAGCATTTT. This translates into CASSKGHQPQHF.

V usage is TRBV18 and J usage is TRBJ2-2; D is perhaps TRBD2 (6 bases). The CDR3 is 16 residues long. In germline, CDR1 is KGHSH, CDR2 LQKENI. Trimming left V 3 bases short and J 2 bases short, with 13 bases between. The CDR3: CASSPPRGVNTGELFF. For the CDR3, the DNA is TGTGCCAGCTCACCCCCGCGGGGAGTTAACACCGGGGAGCTGTTTTTT.

The CDR3 region has the DNA TGTGCCAGCAGCCCTACTAGCGGGGGGGCATTGGCCCAGTACTTC. It translates to CASSPTSGGALAQYF. This chain joins TRBV11-2 and TRBJ2-5, with 13 bases fitting TRBD2. CDR3 length: 15 residues. The junction had 9 bases not matched to a gene; V was cut back by 5 bases and J by 9 bases. The V gene's germline CDR1 is SGHAT and CDR2 FQNNGV.

The chain is built from TRBV5-6 and TRBJ2-3, with 16 bases that match TRBD2. CDR3 length equals 18 residues. Germline loops: CDR1 SGHDT, CDR2 YYEEEE. The ends lost 3 bases at V and 5 bases at J; junction bases unmatched: 9. This CDR3 is CASSSPGLAGGPVDTQYF. In DNA form, the CDR3 reads TGTGCCAGCAGCTCACCGGGACTAGCGGGAGGGCCAGTAGATACGCAGTATTTT.

The gene calls are TRBV30 and TRBJ1-4, with unresolved D. The CDR3 runs to 13 residues. With 0 bases removed from V and 4 bases from J, the gap between germline ends came to 6 bases. Germline lookup yields CDR1 GTSNPN and CDR2 SVGIG (reference sequence). The CDR3 sequence: CAWSVQINEKLFF. The CDR3 nucleotides are TGTGCCTGGAGTGTACAGATTAATGAAAAACTGTTTTTT.

The chain carries TRBV4-2 and TRBJ2-7; 13 nucleotides agree with TRBD2. CDR1 and CDR2 from the germline V gene are LGHNA and YNFKEQ. The trim removed 0 bases at V and 6 bases at J, leaving 5 bases unmatched. CDR3 size: 16 residues. CDR3 in amino acids: CASSQEGLAGAPEQYF. CDR3 coding DNA: TGTGCCAGCAGCCAAGAAGGACTAGCGGGAGCCCCCGAGCAGTACTTC.

The V gene is TRBV30, the J gene TRBJ2-5; 7 positions match TRBD1. The CDR3 contains 15 residues. Germline V gene lookup returns CDR1 GTSNPN and CDR2 SVGIG (reference sequence). Unmatched junction bases numbered 6, after V lost 0 bases and J lost 2 bases. The CDR3 region has the DNA TGTGCCTGGAGTGTATTCATCAGGGGGCAAGAGACCCAGTACTTC. Amino acid sequence: CAWSVFIRGQETQYF.

The chain uses TRBV7-9 and TRBJ2-5; maybe TRBD1 (5 bases). Germline CDR1 and CDR2: SEHNR and FQNEAQ (reference sequence). V lost 1 base, J lost 2 bases, and 23 bases lay in between. There are 19 residues in the CDR3. The CDR3 DNA sequence: TGTGCCAGCAGCTTAGAATTGCAGGGTATGGGCCTTATGCAAGAGACCCAGTACTTC. This translates into CASSLELQGMGLMQETQYF.

The chain is built from TRBV7-7 and TRBJ1-3; no reliable D call. There are 13 residues in the CDR3. The germline CDR1 and CDR2 sequences are SSHAT and FNYEAQ (reference sequence). Trimming cost V 5 bases and J 0 bases, with 5 bases left between them. CDR3 DNA sequence: TGTGCCAGCAGCCAGGACTCTGGAAACACCATATATTTT. Its translation: CASSQDSGNTIYF.

The rearrangement links TRBV7-9 to TRBJ2-2; TRBD2 aligns across 7 bases. J lost 4 bases, V lost 11 bases, and 10 bases had no gene match. CDR1 is SEHNR and CDR2 is FQNEAQ in the germline V gene (reference sequence). The CDR3 has 14 amino acids. The CDR3 protein is CACGLVGPTGELFF. In DNA, the CDR3 is TGTGCCTGCGGACTAGTGGGTCCCACCGGGGAGCTGTTTTTT. The full variable domain, rest sourced from reference TRBV7-9 and TRBJ2-2, is DTGVSQNPRHKITKRGQNVTFRCDPISEHNRLYWYRQTLGQGPEFLTYFQNEAQLEKSRLLSDRFSAERPKGSFSTLEIQRTEQGDSAMYLCACGLVGPTGELFFGEGSRLTVL.

The chain joins TRBV15 to TRBJ1-2; D gene uncertain. This CDR3 is 14 amino acids long. V lost 0 bases, J lost 4 bases, and 9 bases lay in between. Per the germline V gene, CDR1 is LNHNV and CDR2 is YYDKDF (reference sequence). Here the CDR3 reads CATSRELQTYGYTF. In DNA form, the CDR3 reads TGTGCCACCAGCAGAGAATTGCAAACCTATGGCTACACCTTC.

The genes are TRBV29-1 and TRBJ2-5, with 9 bases aligning to TRBD2. Germline V gives CDR1 SQVTM, CDR2 ANQGSEA. The ends lost 4 bases at V and 2 bases at J; junction bases unmatched: 5. The CDR3 totals 14 residues. Written as DNA, the CDR3 is TGCAGCGTTGTCTCGACTAGCGGACAAGAGACCCAGTACTTC. Its translation: CSVVSTSGQETQYF.

The V and J genes are TRBV19 and TRBJ2-5; 7 nucleotides agree with TRBD2. Germline loops: CDR1 LNHDA, CDR2 SQIVND (reference sequence). The CDR3 has 14 residues. The trim removed 4 bases at V and 5 bases at J, leaving 7 bases unmatched. As DNA, the CDR3 is TGTGCCAGTAGTACGCGGGAGCGGTATGAGACCCAGTACTTC. Amino acids: CASSTRERYETQYF.

This chain connects TRBV29-1 to TRBJ1-2; tentative D call: TRBD1 (6 bases). V was shortened by 6 bases and J by 1 base, with 27 bases between the two germline ends. The CDR3 is 18 residues long. CDR1 is SQVTM, CDR2 ANQGSEA, per germline. CDR3 DNA: TGCAGCGTCGAATTTCTGACATACACCGGACAGATTAACTATGGCTACACCTTC. It codes for CSVEFLTYTGQINYGYTF.

The CDR3 coding sequence is TGTGCCATCAGGGGGACTAGCGGGAGCGACGAGCAGTACTTC. Its protein product is CAIRGTSGSDEQYF. V and J are TRBV10-3 and TRBJ2-7, with 14 bases fitting TRBD2. The CDR3 loop spans 14 amino acids. CDR1 and CDR2 (germline): ENHRY, SYGVKD. Unmatched junction bases numbered 3, after V lost 6 bases and J lost 5 bases.

A few counts support this clone. The chain has TRBV19 and TRBJ1-2; 7 nucleotides align to TRBD1. The CDR3 totals 13 residues. The germline CDR1 and CDR2 sequences are LNHDA and SQIVND (reference sequence). V was clipped by 3 bases and J by 4 bases; unmatched bases: 2. For the CDR3, the DNA is TGTGCCAGTAGTATGAAGGGGGCCTATGGCTACACCTTC. This sequence encodes CASSMKGAYGYTF.

V usage is TRBV24-1 and J usage is TRBJ2-3; 7 positions agree with TRBD2. The CDR3 contains 16 residues. CDR1 and CDR2 (germline): KGHDR, SFDVKD. The V gene end was trimmed by 6 bases and the J gene end by 1 base; junction bases not matched to a gene: 9. In nucleotides, the CDR3 is TGTGCCACCAGTATTCTGATGGCGGGAGGCACAGATACGCAGTATTTT. Amino acids: CATSILMAGGTDTQYF.

The genes are TRBV12-3 or TRBV12-4 and TRBJ1-6; 7 bases fit TRBD1. The length of the CDR3 is 13 residues. V gave up 5 bases and J gave up 12 bases; unmatched junction bases: 7. The CDR3 sequence: CASSPRDRGPLHF. CDR3 bases: TGTGCCAGCAGTCCCCGGGACAGAGGACCCCTCCACTTT.

The chain is built from TRBV5-5 and TRBJ2-5, with D possibly TRBD2 on 6 matching bases. The CDR3 totals 15 residues. V was clipped by 4 bases and J by 5 bases, with 18 bases between them. The V gene's germline CDR1 is SGHKS and CDR2 YYEKEE (reference sequence). Written as DNA, the CDR3 is TGTGCCAGCAGCACCATGGGACTTGCGCGGGAGACCCAGTACTTC. Amino acid sequence: CASSTMGLARETQYF.

The CDR3 loop is CASIGTGNEKLFF. CDR3 sequence (DNA): TGTGCCAGCATTGGGACAGGGAACGAAAAACTGTTTTTT. The chain uses TRBV2 and TRBJ1-4, with 9 bases that match TRBD1. Trimming removed 7 bases from V and 8 bases from J; junction bases left unmatched: 5. The CDR3 consists of 13 residues. Per germline, CDR1 SNHLY and CDR2 FYNNEI.

A word on this clone: An end of the junction differs from the germline gene, which may be a read error. The J gene is TRBJ2-5, the V gene TRBV18; D uncertain. This CDR3 is built from 15 residues. Germline V lookup: CDR1 KGHSH, CDR2 LQKENI. The CDR3 DNA follows: TGTGCCAGCTCACCACCGATTGGGAAACAAGAGTCCCAGTACTTC. As protein: CASSPPIGKQESQYF.

The V gene is TRBV5-1, the J gene TRBJ2-1; D is possibly TRBD2 (6 bases). CDR1 and CDR2 from the germline V gene are SGHRS and YFSETQ. Trimming stripped 4 bases from V and 5 bases from J, with 19 bases between. The CDR3 has 16 residues. CDR3 nucleotides: TGCGCCAGCAGCCCCCGGGACTCGTCCTTCGACAATGAGCAGTTCTTC. Translation: CASSPRDSSFDNEQFF.

V is TRBV12-3 or TRBV12-4 and J is TRBJ2-1, with D unclear. The CDR3 length is 10 residues. Trimming cost V 5 bases and J 10 bases, with 6 bases left between them. The CDR3 sequence is CASSGREQFF. CDR3 bases: TGTGCCAGCAGTGGACGGGAGCAGTTCTTC.

The rearrangement joins TRBV3-1 (or the pseudogene TRBV3-2) to TRBJ2-1, with no clear D. This CDR3 is 12 amino acids long. V lost 0 bases and J lost 8, with 5 bases in between. Germline V gene data show CDR1 as LGHDT and CDR2 as YNNKEL (reference sequence). The CDR3 DNA reads as TGTGCCAGCAGCCAAGAGTTCGATGAGCAGTTCTTC. It is translated as CASSQEFDEQFF.

The rearrangement joins TRBV3-1 (or the pseudogene TRBV3-2) to TRBJ2-4; D is possibly TRBD2 (6 bases). Germline loops: CDR1 LGHDT, CDR2 YNNKEL (reference sequence). V was shortened by 3 bases and J by 5 bases, with 14 bases between the two germline ends. CDR3 length: 15 amino acids. In DNA, the CDR3 is TGTGCCAGCAGCCAGGGAGGAGGGAGTCAAAACATTCAGTACTTC. Its protein product is CASSQGGGSQNIQYF.

V gene TRBV15 combines with J gene TRBJ2-5, with D tentatively TRBD1 (6 bases). Germline V lookup: CDR1 LNHNV, CDR2 YYDKDF (reference sequence). The CDR3 has 17 residues. V lost 1 base to trimming and J lost 1 base, with 16 bases between them. The CDR3 here is CATSRVGQDSTQETQYF. Here the CDR3 DNA reads TGTGCCACCAGCAGAGTTGGCCAGGACAGTACCCAAGAGACCCAGTACTTC.

This chain joins TRBV19 and TRBJ2-7; 7 positions agree with TRBD1. V shed 2 bases and J 3 bases; nucleotides not matched to a gene: 4. The CDR3 loop spans 14 amino acids. Germline CDR1 LNHDA, CDR2 SQIVND (reference sequence). Here the CDR3 DNA reads TGTGCCAGTAGTATACAGGGGGAACTCTACGAGCAGTACTTC. Its translation: CASSIQGELYEQYF.

The DNA of the CDR3 is TGTGCCAGCAGTCGACAGGGGGTTGGGGAGACCCAGTACTTC. It is translated as CASSRQGVGETQYF. The chain is built from TRBV7-2 and TRBJ2-5, with 9 nucleotides matching TRBD1. CDR3 length: 14 residues. CDR1 and CDR2 from the germline V gene are SGHTA and FQGNSA. V trimming: 6 bases; J trimming: 5 bases; junction bases outside the gene matches: 7.

A single count supports this clone. The chain recombines TRBV5-1 with TRBJ2-7; 8 bases are a match to TRBD2. J lost 4 bases, V lost 4 bases, and 7 bases had no gene match. This CDR3 is built from 14 residues. The germline CDR1 and CDR2 sequences are SGHRS and YFSETQ. The CDR3 spells CASSPSGTSYEQYF. CDR3 in DNA: TGCGCCAGCAGCCCATCGGGGACTAGTTACGAGCAGTACTTC.